Presented here are 19 T cell receptor beta chains from one specimen sequenced in a study of beta chain features in type 1 diabetes. Reverse transcription of all isolated RNA meant that expressed TCRB transcripts were sequenced. Generated by immunoSEQ multiplex PCR, the TCRdb table keeps only in-frame clones and is missing some. The table includes about 290,000 clones, around 7.8% detected once. The sequencing sample was made of central memory CD4+ T cells from blood. The source of these receptors is a woman aged 18-29 years in good health.

The rearrangement links TRBV2 to TRBJ2-7; possibly TRBD1 or TRBD2 for D (5 bases each). With 4 bases removed from V and 0 bases from J, the gap between germline ends came to 10 bases. Germline V gives CDR1 SNHLY, CDR2 FYNNEI. The CDR3 consists of 14 residues. Written as DNA, the CDR3 is TGTGCCAGCAGTGGCGAGGGGAGCTCCTACGAGCAGTACTTC. Encoded protein: CASSGEGSSYEQYF.

This clone was counted only a few times. The chain joins TRBV19 to TRBJ1-2; D is undetermined. The V end was cut by 8 bases, the J end by 2 bases, with 18 bases between. This CDR3 has 15 residues. Germline-derived CDR1 and CDR2 are LNHDA and SQIVND (reference sequence). The CDR3 nucleotides are TGTGCCAGTCGTCTGAGCACATCGCGAAACTATGGCTACACCTTC. This sequence encodes CASRLSTSRNYGYTF. The whole variable domain, filled in from reference TRBV19 and TRBJ1-2, reads DGGITQSPKYLFRKEGQNVTLSCEQNLNHDAMYWYRQDPGQGLRLIYYSQIVNDFQKGDIAEGYSVSREKKESFPLTVTSAQKNPTAFYLCASRLSTSRNYGYTFGSGTRLTVV.

This clone was seen a handful of times. The V gene is TRBV29-1, the J gene TRBJ1-2; maybe TRBD1 (6 bases). CDR3 length equals 12 residues. Per the germline V gene, CDR1 is SQVTM and CDR2 is ANQGSEA. Trimming took off 5 bases at V and 6 bases at J, with 13 bases between the two ends. Here the CDR3 reads CSVNRVQDGYTF. The CDR3 coding sequence is TGCAGCGTTAACAGGGTCCAAGATGGCTACACCTTC.

This chain links TRBV29-1 with TRBJ1-1; D not certain. The germline V and J ends were trimmed by 4 bases and 1 base, with 7 bases remaining between them. In germline, CDR1 is SQVTM, CDR2 ANQGSEA. The CDR3 totals 12 residues. CDR3 protein: CSVVPTNTEAFF. Written as DNA, the CDR3 is TGCAGCGTTGTGCCCACGAACACTGAAGCTTTCTTT.

By proportion, this clone is medium-sized (0.01 to 0.1%). This rearrangement joins TRBV10-3 to TRBJ2-1; 10 positions agree with TRBD1. Trimming at V came to 2 bases and at J to 6 bases, leaving 7 bases not matched to a gene. The CDR3 covers 16 residues. CDR1 ENHRY and CDR2 SYGVKD come from the germline V gene. The CDR3 here is CAISEPGQGISNEQFF. The CDR3 DNA follows: TGTGCCATCAGTGAGCCGGGACAGGGGATATCCAATGAGCAGTTCTTC.

In its sample, this clone was seen many times. The chain links TRBV21-1 to TRBJ1-1; the D call in the table, TRBD1, was not verified against the DNA. TRBV21-1 is listed as a pseudogene. The CDR3 spans 14 residues. CDR3 nucleotide sequence: TGTGCCAGCAGCAAATACCAGGGGCACACTGAAGCTTTCTTT. This codes for CASSKYQGHTEAFF.

This chain joins TRBV7-3 and TRBJ2-2; possibly TRBD1 for D (6 bases). V was pared by 5 bases and J by 4 bases, with 14 bases between. Germline loops: CDR1 SGHTA, CDR2 FQGTGA. The CDR3 covers 15 residues. The CDR3 here is CASSRLTGSTGELFF. The CDR3 coding sequence is TGTGCCAGCAGCCGGTTGACAGGAAGCACCGGGGAGCTGTTTTTT.

The chain links TRBV7-2 to TRBJ2-3; the D gene is possibly TRBD1 (6 bases). This CDR3 has 14 residues. V lost 6 bases, J lost 3 bases, and 13 bases lay in between. CDR1 and CDR2 from the germline V gene are SGHTA and FQGNSA. For the CDR3, the DNA is TGTGCCAGCAGACAGGACAGCGGAACAGATACGCAGTATTTT. As protein: CASRQDSGTDTQYF. The full variable domain, with the rest looked up from reference TRBV7-2 and TRBJ2-3, is GAGVSQSPSNKVTEKGKDVELRCDPISGHTALYWYRQSLGQGLEFLIYFQGNSAPDKSGLPSDRFSAERTGGSVSTLTIQRTQQEDSAVYLCASRQDSGTDTQYFGPGTRLTVL.

This clone was counted only a few times. The V gene is TRBV5-4, the J gene TRBJ1-4; TRBD1 is a possible D gene (6 bases). Germline CDR1 and CDR2: SGHNT and YYREEE (reference sequence). V lost 4 bases to trimming and J lost 3 bases, with 16 bases between them. The CDR3 sequence is 16 residues long. The chain's CDR3 is CASSPGRGQANEKLFF. Here the CDR3 DNA reads TGTGCCAGCAGCCCCGGCCGGGGGCAGGCTAATGAAAAACTGTTTTTT.

The V gene is TRBV11-1, the J gene TRBJ2-1, with TRBD1 as a possible D gene (5 bases). Germline CDR1 is SGHAT and CDR2 is FQDESV (reference sequence). The CDR3 has 13 amino acids. The germline V and J ends were trimmed by 3 bases and 7 bases, with 10 bases remaining between them. CDR3 nucleotides: TGTGCCAGCAGCTTTCCCCAGGGTAATGAGCAGTTCTTC. Amino acids: CASSFPQGNEQFF.

This clone has ten or more counts. The chain joins TRBV4-1 to TRBJ1-5, with D possibly being TRBD1 (6 bases). CDR1 MGHRA and CDR2 YSYEKL come from the germline V gene. With 3 bases removed from V and 2 bases from J, the gap between germline ends came to 17 bases. There are 17 residues in the CDR3. The CDR3 bases are TGCGCCAGCAGCCATTCCACGGGGGGCAGGCGCAATCAGCCCCAGCATTTT. This gives the protein CASSHSTGGRRNQPQHF.

This clone was recorded a few times. V usage is TRBV28 and J usage is TRBJ2-1; D possibly corresponds to TRBD2 (7 bases). Germline CDR1 is MDHEN and CDR2 is SYDVKM. The CDR3 has 14 amino acids. The V and J ends lost 6 bases and 9 bases respectively, with 18 bases between them. The CDR3 loop is CASSLGGGWTEQFF. CDR3 nucleotides: TGTGCCAGCAGCTTGGGAGGGGGGTGGACTGAGCAGTTCTTC.

CDR3 in amino acids: CASSGWQTYEQYF. In nucleotides, the CDR3 is TGTGCCAGCAGTGGGTGGCAGACCTACGAGCAGTACTTC. J is TRBJ2-7 and V is TRBV25-1; D gene ambiguous. Germline values: CDR1 MGHDK, CDR2 SYGVNS. The CDR3 has 13 residues. Trimming removed 4 bases at V and 2 bases at J, with 9 bases between.

This clone came up a few times. The V call is TRBV6-1, the J call TRBJ2-1; D not certain. The CDR3 length is 16 residues. V lost 4 bases and J 5 bases, leaving 18 bases between the germline ends. Germline V gene lookup returns CDR1 MNHNS and CDR2 SASEGT. This CDR3 reads CASSAPGASHHNEQFF. As DNA, the CDR3 is TGTGCCAGCAGTGCGCCTGGCGCCTCCCATCACAATGAGCAGTTCTTC.

The rearrangement joins TRBV12-2 to TRBJ2-7; the table's D call TRBD2 went unverified against the DNA. TRBV12-2 is a pseudogene. This CDR3 has 13 amino acids. Here the CDR3 reads CASRPGLVGEQYF. In DNA, the CDR3 is TGTGCAAGTCGCCCCGGACTAGTCGGCGAGCAGTACTTC.

Comment on this clone: A much bigger clone sits one base away, suggesting this may be a read error. This chain joins TRBV9 and TRBJ1-2, with 9 nucleotides matching TRBD1. V gave up 3 bases and J gave up 5 bases; unmatched junction bases: 2. CDR1 is SGDLS and CDR2 is YYNGEE in the germline V gene. CDR3 length equals 13 residues. This CDR3 is CASSETGGYGYTF. The CDR3 region has the DNA TGTGCCAGCAGCGAGACAGGGGGTTATGGCTACACCTTC.

This clone showed up just a few times. Distinct nucleotide sequences in the sample also encode this CDR3. The genes are TRBV7-2 and TRBJ2-4, with 15 nucleotides matching TRBD2. After removal of 4 bases from V and 1 base from J, the junction contained 2 bases not matched to a gene. Germline-derived CDR1 and CDR2 are SGHTA and FQGNSA. This CDR3 is 17 amino acids long. CDR3: CASSSGLAGGAKNIQYF. In DNA form, the CDR3 reads TGTGCCAGCAGCTCCGGACTAGCGGGAGGGGCCAAAAACATTCAGTACTTC.

In this sample, this clone turned up a few times. The chain uses TRBV5-6 and TRBJ2-1; 9 bases match TRBD1. Germline loops: CDR1 SGHDT, CDR2 YYEEEE. There are 15 residues in the CDR3. The J segment lost 8 bases and the V segment lost 1 base, leaving 7 bases of the junction unmatched. CDR3 sequence: CASSLWDRDGYEQFF. The DNA for the CDR3 is TGTGCCAGCAGCTTGTGGGACAGGGACGGGTATGAGCAGTTCTTC. Full variable domain (rest looked up from reference TRBV5-6 and TRBJ2-1): DAGVTQSPTHLIKTRGQQVTLRCSPKSGHDTVSWYQQALGQGPQFIFQYYEEEERQRGNFPDRFSGHQFPNYSSELNVNALLLGDSALYLCASSLWDRDGYEQFFGPGTRLTVL.

This clone was seen only a few times. The V gene is TRBV30, the J gene TRBJ1-3; maybe TRBD1 (5 bases). V lost 2 bases to trimming and J lost 4 bases, with 12 bases between them. Germline V lookup: CDR1 GTSNPN, CDR2 SVGIG (reference sequence). This CDR3 is 14 amino acids long. CDR3 bases: TGTGCCTGGAGTCCGGCAGGGATCGGAAACACCATATATTTT. It yields the protein CAWSPAGIGNTIYF.